One T cell receptor (beta chain) is described in this entry. Its antigen is not identified. These data belong to a study of beta chain features in type 1 diabetes. Overall study findings and caveats: All four CD4+ subsets from Type 1 diabetes patients carried moderately but significantly shorter TCRB CDR3s.

Expressed TCRB transcripts were sequenced, since all the RNA that had been isolated was reverse transcribed. The method was immunoSEQ multiplex PCR; TCRdb's version includes in-frame clones alone and lacks a portion of them. The repertoire holds roughly 280,000 clones, with 24% as singletons. Averaging approximately 0.11 L, one heparinised blood draw came from each individual donor. Germline lookup yields CDR1 SNHLY and CDR2 FYNNEI. Trimming cost V 8 bases and J 2 bases, with 16 bases left between them. This CDR3 has 15 residues. This TCR was recovered from a woman in her twenties or thirties with type 1 diabetes. The chain links TRBV2 to TRBJ2-1; weak D call: TRBD2 (6 bases). Input material: naive CD4+ T cells from blood. In DNA form, the CDR3 reads TGTGCCAGCCGGAGGGGTAGCGGCCCCTACAATGAGCAGTTCTTC. Translated: CASRRGSGPYNEQFF.